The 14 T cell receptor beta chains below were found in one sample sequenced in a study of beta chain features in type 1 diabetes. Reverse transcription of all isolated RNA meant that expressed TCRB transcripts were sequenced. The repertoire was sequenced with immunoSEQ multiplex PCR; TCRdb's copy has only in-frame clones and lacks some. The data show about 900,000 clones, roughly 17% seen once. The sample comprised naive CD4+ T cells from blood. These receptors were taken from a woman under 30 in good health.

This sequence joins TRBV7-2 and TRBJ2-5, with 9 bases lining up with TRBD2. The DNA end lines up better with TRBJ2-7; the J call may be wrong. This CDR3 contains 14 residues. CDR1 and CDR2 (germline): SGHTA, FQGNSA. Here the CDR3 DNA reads TGTGCCAGCAGCCCGACTAGCGGTATCTACGAGCAGTACTTC. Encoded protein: CASSPTSGIYEQYF.

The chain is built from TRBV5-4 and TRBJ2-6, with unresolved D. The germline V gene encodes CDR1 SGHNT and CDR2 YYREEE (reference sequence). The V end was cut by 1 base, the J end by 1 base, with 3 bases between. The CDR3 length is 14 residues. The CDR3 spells CASSLLSGANVLTF. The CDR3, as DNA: TGTGCCAGCAGCTTGCTTTCTGGGGCCAACGTCCTGACTTTC.

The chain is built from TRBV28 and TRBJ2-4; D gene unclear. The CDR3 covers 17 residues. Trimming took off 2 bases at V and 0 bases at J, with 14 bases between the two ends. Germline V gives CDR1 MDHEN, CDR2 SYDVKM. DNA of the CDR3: TGTGCCAGCAGTTTAATCCCAAGGAACCTAGCCAAAAACATTCAGTACTTC. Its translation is CASSLIPRNLAKNIQYF.

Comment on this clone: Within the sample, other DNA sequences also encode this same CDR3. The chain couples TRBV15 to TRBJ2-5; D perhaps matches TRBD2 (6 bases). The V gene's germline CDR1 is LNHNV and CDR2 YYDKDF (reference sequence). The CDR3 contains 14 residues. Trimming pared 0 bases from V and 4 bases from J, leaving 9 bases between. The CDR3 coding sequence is TGTGCCACCAGCAGAGATAGGGGAGGAGAGACCCAGTACTTC. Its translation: CATSRDRGGETQYF.

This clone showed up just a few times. The CDR3 here is CASSLGTPAEPYF. DNA for the CDR3: TGTGCCAGCAGTTTAGGGACCCCCGCGGAGCCCTACTTC. The chain links TRBV28 to TRBJ2-7, with D possibly being TRBD1 or TRBD2 (5 bases each). V lost 2 bases to trimming and J lost 13 bases, with 18 bases between them. The CDR3 length is 13 residues. Germline CDR1 reads MDHEN; CDR2 reads SYDVKM.

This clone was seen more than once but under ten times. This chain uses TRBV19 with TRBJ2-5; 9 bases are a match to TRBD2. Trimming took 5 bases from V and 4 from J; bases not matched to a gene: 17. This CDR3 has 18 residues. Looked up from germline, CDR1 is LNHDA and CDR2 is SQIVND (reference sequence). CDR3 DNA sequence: TGTGCCAGTAGTTTCCCGAGCTCCGCGGCGGGAGGGCTAGAGACCCAGTACTTC. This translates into CASSFPSSAAGGLETQYF.

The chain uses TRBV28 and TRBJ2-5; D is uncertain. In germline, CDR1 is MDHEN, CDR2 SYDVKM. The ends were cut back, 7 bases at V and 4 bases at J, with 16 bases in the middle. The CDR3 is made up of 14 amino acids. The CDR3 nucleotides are TGTGCCAGCATCGGAACCAGGACGGCAGAGACCCAGTACTTC. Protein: CASIGTRTAETQYF.

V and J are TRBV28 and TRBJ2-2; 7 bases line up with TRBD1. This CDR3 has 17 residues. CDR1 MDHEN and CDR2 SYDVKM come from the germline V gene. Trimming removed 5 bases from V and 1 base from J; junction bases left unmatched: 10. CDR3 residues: CASSPAKGQRNTGELFF. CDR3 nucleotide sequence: TGTGCCAGCAGTCCCGCTAAGGGACAGAGGAACACCGGGGAGCTGTTTTTT.

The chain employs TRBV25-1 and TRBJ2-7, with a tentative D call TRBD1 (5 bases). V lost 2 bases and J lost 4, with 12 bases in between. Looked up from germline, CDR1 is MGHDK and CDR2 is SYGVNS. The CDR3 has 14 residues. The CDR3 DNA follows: TGTGCCAGCAGTGAAGCGGCACCAGGGTACGAGCAGTACTTC. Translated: CASSEAAPGYEQYF.

CDR3 in amino acids: CATSRDGGVGSWGTQYF. The CDR3, as DNA: TGTGCCACCAGCAGAGATGGAGGGGTGGGGAGCTGGGGTACGCAGTATTTT. This rearrangement joins TRBV15 to TRBJ2-3, with D possibly matching TRBD2 (6 bases). The CDR3 length is 17 residues. Trimming left V 0 bases short and J 8 bases short, with 21 bases between. Per the germline V gene, CDR1 is LNHNV and CDR2 is YYDKDF (reference sequence). Together with reference TRBV15 and TRBJ2-3, the CDR3 gives the full variable domain: DAMVIQNPRYQVTQFGKPVTLSCSQTLNHNVMYWYQQKSSQAPKLLFHYYDKDFNNEADTPDNFQSRRPNTSFCFLDIRSPGLGDTAMYLCATSRDGGVGSWGTQYFGPGTRLTVL.

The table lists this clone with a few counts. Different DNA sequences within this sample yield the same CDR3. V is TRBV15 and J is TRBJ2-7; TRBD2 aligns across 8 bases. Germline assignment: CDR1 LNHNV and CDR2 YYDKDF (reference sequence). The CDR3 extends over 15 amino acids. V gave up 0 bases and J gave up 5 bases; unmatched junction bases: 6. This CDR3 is CATSRDLAGGDEQYF. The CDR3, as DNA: TGTGCCACCAGCAGAGATCTGGCGGGAGGCGACGAGCAGTACTTC. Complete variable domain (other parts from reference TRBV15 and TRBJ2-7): DAMVIQNPRYQVTQFGKPVTLSCSQTLNHNVMYWYQQKSSQAPKLLFHYYDKDFNNEADTPDNFQSRRPNTSFCFLDIRSPGLGDTAMYLCATSRDLAGGDEQYFGPGTRLTVT.

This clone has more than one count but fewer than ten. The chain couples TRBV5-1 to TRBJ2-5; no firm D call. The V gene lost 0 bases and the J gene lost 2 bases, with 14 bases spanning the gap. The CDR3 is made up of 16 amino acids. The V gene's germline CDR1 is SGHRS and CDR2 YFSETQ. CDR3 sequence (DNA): TGCGCCAGCAGCTTGGGATCTATTGTCGGGCAAGAGACCCAGTACTTC. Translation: CASSLGSIVGQETQYF.

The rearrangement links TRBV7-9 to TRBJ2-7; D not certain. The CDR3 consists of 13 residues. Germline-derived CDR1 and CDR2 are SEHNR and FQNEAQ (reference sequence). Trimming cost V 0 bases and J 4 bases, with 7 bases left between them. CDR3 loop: CASSLAATYEQYF. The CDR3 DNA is TGTGCCAGCAGCTTAGCGGCAACATACGAGCAGTACTTC.

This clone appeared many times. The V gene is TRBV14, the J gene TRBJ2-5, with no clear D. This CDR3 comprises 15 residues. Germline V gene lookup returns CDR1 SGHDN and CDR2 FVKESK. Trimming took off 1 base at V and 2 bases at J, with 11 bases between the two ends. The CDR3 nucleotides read TGTGCCAGCAGCCAAGGGGTCACGGAACAAGAGACCCAGTACTTC. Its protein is CASSQGVTEQETQYF.